This T cell receptor (beta chain) was identified in a study of cytomegalovirus exposure and HLA in healthy donors. CDR3 length equals 15 residues. V was clipped by 0 bases and J by 2 bases, with 9 bases between them. Looked up from germline, CDR1 is LNHNV and CDR2 is YYDKDF (reference sequence). Sequenced by immunoSEQ multiplex PCR; TCRdb stores in-frame clones only, minus some. The sample shows tens of thousands of clones, over 85% of them seen only once. Material: PBMCs. This chain links TRBV15 with TRBJ2-3; D unresolved. This sequence originates from a young woman in good health and CMV-seronegative. The DNA of the CDR3 is TGTGCCACCAGCAGAGATGGTGGCTCCACAGATACGCAGTATTTT. Its translation is CATSRDGGSTDTQYF.